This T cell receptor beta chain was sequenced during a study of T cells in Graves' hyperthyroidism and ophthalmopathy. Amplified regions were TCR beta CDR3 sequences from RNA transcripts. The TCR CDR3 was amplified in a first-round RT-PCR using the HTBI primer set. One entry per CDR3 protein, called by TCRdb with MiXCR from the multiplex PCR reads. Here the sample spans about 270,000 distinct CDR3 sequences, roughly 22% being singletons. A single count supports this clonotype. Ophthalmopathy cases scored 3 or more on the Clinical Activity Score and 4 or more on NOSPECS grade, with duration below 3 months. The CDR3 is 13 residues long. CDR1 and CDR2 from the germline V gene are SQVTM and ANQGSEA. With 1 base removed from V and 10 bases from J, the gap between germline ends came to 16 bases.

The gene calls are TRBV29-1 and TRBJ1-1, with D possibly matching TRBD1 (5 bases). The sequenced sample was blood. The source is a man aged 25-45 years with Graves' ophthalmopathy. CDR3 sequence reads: CSVEARGMGGAFF. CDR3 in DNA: TGCAGCGTTGAAGCCCGGGGCATGGGGGGAGCTTTCTTT.